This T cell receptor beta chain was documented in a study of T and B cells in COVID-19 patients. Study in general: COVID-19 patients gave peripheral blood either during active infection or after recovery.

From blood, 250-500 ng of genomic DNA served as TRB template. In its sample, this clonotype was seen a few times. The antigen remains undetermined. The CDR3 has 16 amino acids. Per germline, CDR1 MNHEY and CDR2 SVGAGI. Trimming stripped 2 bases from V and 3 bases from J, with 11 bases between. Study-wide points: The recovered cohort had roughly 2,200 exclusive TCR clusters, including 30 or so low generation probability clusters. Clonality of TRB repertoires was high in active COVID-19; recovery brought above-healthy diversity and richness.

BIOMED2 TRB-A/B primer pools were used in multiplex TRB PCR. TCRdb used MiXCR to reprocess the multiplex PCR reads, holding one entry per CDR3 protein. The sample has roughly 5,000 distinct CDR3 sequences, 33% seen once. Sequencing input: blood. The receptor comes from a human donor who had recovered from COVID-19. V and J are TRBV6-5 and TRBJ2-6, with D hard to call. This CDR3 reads CASSYHPTGGANVLTF. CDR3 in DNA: TGTGCCAGCAGTTACCATCCGACCGGTGGGGCCAACGTCCTGACTTTC.